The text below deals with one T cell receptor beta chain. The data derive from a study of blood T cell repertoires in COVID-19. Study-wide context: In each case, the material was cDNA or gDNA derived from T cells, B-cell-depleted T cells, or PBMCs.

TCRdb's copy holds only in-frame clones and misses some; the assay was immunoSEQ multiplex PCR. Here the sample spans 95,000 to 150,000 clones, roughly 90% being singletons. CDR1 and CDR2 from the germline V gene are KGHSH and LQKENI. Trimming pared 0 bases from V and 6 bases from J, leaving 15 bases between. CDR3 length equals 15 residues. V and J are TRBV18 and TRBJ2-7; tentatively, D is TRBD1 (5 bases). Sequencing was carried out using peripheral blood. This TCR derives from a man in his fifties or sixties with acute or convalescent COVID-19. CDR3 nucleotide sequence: TGTGCCAGCTCACCACCGGGGCCCGGTCCTGGCGAGCAGTACTTC. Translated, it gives CASSPPGPGPGEQYF.